A selection of T cell receptor beta chains follows, all from one sample in a study of T-cell reconstitution after alpha-beta-depleted transplantation in children. TCRdb reanalysed the PCR reads using MiXCR and keeps one entry per CDR3 protein. The table lists around 72,000 distinct CDR3 sequences, roughly 4.4% of them singletons, with over 15% in the top ten. Sequencing used PBMCs, mostly from graft donor cells, obtained 180 days after TCRalphabeta/CD19-depleted stem cell transplant. These receptors were obtained from a boy in the first two years of life who had a stem cell transplant for acute myeloid leukemia, so the T cells may come from the graft donor. The CDR3 runs from the conserved cysteine through the conserved F or W. The order of the fields is clone size, J gene, D gene, V gene, CDR3 length, CDR3 DNA, CDR3 protein. The D gene is left open where the match is weak. Clone size, where shown, is once, few, many, or a class for clones that have expanded.

size: many
J: TRBJ2-7
D: TRBD1
V: TRBV18
length: 13
DNA: TGTGCCAGCACCCGGGACAGGAACTACGAGCAGTACTTC
CDR3: CASTRDRNYEQYF

size: many
J: TRBJ2-5
D: -
V: TRBV27
length: 14
DNA: TGTGCCAGCAGTTTTTGGGGGTCTCAAGAGACCCAGTACTTC
CDR3: CASSFWGSQETQYF

size: many
J: TRBJ1-6
D: -
V: TRBV5-1
length: 14
DNA: TGCGCCAGCAGCTTGGGGGACTATAATTCACCCCTCCACTTT
CDR3: CASSLGDYNSPLHF

size: many
J: TRBJ2-7
D: TRBD1
V: TRBV7-9
length: 15
DNA: TGTGCCAGCAGCTCCCACGACAGGGGTTCCTACGAGCAGTACTTC
CDR3: CASSSHDRGSYEQYF

size: many
J: TRBJ2-7
D: -
V: TRBV7-9
length: 14
DNA: TGTGCCAGCAGCTTAGGTGGGGGACGAGCCGAGCAGTACTTC
CDR3: CASSLGGGRAEQYF

size: -
J: TRBJ2-6
D: -
V: TRBV29-1
length: 15
DNA: TGCAGCGTTTTTGGGCTAAGCTCTGGGGCCAACGTCCTGACTTTC
CDR3: CSVFGLSSGANVLTF

size: few
J: TRBJ2-7
D: -
V: TRBV21-1
length: 16
DNA: TGTGCCAGCAGCTCCCAGGACAGGGAAATCTCCTACGAGCAGTACTTC
CDR3: CASSSQDREISYEQYF

size: once
J: TRBJ2-1
D: TRBD2
V: TRBV4-2
length: 15
DNA: TGTGCCAGCAGCCACGGGACTAGCGGATACAATGAGCAGTTCTTC
CDR3: CASSHGTSGYNEQFF

size: many
J: TRBJ1-4
D: -
V: TRBV6-2/TRBV6-3
length: 15
DNA: TGTGCCAGCAGTTACGTCGGCAGTTACCGTGAAAAACTGTTTTTT
CDR3: CASSYVGSYREKLFF

size: many
J: TRBJ1-1
D: -
V: TRBV7-9
length: 15
DNA: TGTGCCAGCAGCTTAGCCCAGACCGTCAACACTGAAGCTTTCTTT
CDR3: CASSLAQTVNTEAFF

size: many
J: TRBJ2-5
D: -
V: TRBV5-1
length: 18
DNA: TGCGCCAGCAGCTTGGGAATCCGGGGCCCTCCCTCACAAGAGACCCAGTACTTC
CDR3: CASSLGIRGPPSQETQYF

size: many
J: TRBJ2-2
D: TRBD2
V: TRBV11-2
length: 18
DNA: TGTGCCAGCAGCTCAGGACTAGCGGGGGGGCTCCGGGCCGGGGAGCTGTTTTTT
CDR3: CASSSGLAGGLRAGELFF

size: few
J: TRBJ2-4
D: -
V: TRBV6-1
length: 16
DNA: TGTGCCAGCACCTTCGCCCCTACAGGGATAGTGAACATTCAGTACTTC
CDR3: CASTFAPTGIVNIQYF

size: many
J: TRBJ2-7
D: -
V: TRBV29-1
length: 11
DNA: TGCAGCGTTCCCTGGGCCTACGAGCAGTACTTC
CDR3: CSVPWAYEQYF

size: many
J: TRBJ2-2
D: -
V: TRBV25-1
length: 14
DNA: TGTGCCAGCAGTGGACTATTCCTAGGTGGGGAGCTGTTTTTT
CDR3: CASSGLFLGGELFF

size: many
J: TRBJ2-1
D: -
V: TRBV11-2
length: 17
DNA: TGTGCCAGCAGCTCCCCAGAGGGACTGGTCTCCTACAATGAGCAGTTCTTC
CDR3: CASSSPEGLVSYNEQFF

size: -
J: TRBJ2-2
D: -
V: TRBV19
length: 14
DNA: TGTGCCAGTAGTAAGCCGTGGGATACCGGGGGGCTGTTTTTT
CDR3: CASSKPWDTGGLFF

size: many
J: TRBJ2-5
D: -
V: TRBV15
length: 15
DNA: TGTGCCACCAGCAGAGATCTTACTAGCCAAGAGACCCAGTACTTC
CDR3: CATSRDLTSQETQYF

size: many
J: TRBJ2-7
D: TRBD2
V: TRBV18
length: 15
DNA: TGTGCCAGCTCACCCGGGGGGGGACTTCGTTACGAGCAGTACTTC
CDR3: CASSPGGGLRYEQYF

size: many
J: TRBJ2-4
D: TRBD1
V: TRBV20-1
length: 17
DNA: TGCAGTGCCTCGGGCACCGGGACAGGGCTAGCCAAAAACATTCAGTACTTC
CDR3: CSASGTGTGLAKNIQYF

size: many
J: TRBJ2-5
D: -
V: TRBV11-2
length: 15
DNA: TGTGCCAGCAGCCCCCAGACAGGTCGAAAAGAGACCCAGTACTTC
CDR3: CASSPQTGRKETQYF

size: many
J: TRBJ2-7
D: -
V: TRBV18
length: 14
DNA: TGTGCCAGCTCTAAGACAGGACCCTCCTACGAGCAGTACTTC
CDR3: CASSKTGPSYEQYF